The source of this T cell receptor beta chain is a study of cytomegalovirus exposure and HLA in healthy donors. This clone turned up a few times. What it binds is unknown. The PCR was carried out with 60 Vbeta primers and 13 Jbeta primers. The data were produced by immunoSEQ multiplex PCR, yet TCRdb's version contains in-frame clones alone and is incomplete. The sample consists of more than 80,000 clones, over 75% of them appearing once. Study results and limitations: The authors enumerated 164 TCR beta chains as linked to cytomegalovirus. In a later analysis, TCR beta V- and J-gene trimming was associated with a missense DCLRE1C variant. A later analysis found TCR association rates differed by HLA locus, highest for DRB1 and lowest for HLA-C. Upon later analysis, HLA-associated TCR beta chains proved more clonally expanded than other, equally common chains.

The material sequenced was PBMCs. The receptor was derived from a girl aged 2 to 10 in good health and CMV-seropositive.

DNA of the CDR3: TGCGCCAGCAGCCAAGTATTCAATGAGCAGTTCTTC. Protein: CASSQVFNEQFF. The chain employs TRBV4-1 and TRBJ2-1; the D is unclear. The V gene lost 1 base and the J gene lost 6 bases, with 4 bases spanning the gap. Germline CDR1 and CDR2: MGHRA and YSYEKL. CDR3 size: 12 residues.